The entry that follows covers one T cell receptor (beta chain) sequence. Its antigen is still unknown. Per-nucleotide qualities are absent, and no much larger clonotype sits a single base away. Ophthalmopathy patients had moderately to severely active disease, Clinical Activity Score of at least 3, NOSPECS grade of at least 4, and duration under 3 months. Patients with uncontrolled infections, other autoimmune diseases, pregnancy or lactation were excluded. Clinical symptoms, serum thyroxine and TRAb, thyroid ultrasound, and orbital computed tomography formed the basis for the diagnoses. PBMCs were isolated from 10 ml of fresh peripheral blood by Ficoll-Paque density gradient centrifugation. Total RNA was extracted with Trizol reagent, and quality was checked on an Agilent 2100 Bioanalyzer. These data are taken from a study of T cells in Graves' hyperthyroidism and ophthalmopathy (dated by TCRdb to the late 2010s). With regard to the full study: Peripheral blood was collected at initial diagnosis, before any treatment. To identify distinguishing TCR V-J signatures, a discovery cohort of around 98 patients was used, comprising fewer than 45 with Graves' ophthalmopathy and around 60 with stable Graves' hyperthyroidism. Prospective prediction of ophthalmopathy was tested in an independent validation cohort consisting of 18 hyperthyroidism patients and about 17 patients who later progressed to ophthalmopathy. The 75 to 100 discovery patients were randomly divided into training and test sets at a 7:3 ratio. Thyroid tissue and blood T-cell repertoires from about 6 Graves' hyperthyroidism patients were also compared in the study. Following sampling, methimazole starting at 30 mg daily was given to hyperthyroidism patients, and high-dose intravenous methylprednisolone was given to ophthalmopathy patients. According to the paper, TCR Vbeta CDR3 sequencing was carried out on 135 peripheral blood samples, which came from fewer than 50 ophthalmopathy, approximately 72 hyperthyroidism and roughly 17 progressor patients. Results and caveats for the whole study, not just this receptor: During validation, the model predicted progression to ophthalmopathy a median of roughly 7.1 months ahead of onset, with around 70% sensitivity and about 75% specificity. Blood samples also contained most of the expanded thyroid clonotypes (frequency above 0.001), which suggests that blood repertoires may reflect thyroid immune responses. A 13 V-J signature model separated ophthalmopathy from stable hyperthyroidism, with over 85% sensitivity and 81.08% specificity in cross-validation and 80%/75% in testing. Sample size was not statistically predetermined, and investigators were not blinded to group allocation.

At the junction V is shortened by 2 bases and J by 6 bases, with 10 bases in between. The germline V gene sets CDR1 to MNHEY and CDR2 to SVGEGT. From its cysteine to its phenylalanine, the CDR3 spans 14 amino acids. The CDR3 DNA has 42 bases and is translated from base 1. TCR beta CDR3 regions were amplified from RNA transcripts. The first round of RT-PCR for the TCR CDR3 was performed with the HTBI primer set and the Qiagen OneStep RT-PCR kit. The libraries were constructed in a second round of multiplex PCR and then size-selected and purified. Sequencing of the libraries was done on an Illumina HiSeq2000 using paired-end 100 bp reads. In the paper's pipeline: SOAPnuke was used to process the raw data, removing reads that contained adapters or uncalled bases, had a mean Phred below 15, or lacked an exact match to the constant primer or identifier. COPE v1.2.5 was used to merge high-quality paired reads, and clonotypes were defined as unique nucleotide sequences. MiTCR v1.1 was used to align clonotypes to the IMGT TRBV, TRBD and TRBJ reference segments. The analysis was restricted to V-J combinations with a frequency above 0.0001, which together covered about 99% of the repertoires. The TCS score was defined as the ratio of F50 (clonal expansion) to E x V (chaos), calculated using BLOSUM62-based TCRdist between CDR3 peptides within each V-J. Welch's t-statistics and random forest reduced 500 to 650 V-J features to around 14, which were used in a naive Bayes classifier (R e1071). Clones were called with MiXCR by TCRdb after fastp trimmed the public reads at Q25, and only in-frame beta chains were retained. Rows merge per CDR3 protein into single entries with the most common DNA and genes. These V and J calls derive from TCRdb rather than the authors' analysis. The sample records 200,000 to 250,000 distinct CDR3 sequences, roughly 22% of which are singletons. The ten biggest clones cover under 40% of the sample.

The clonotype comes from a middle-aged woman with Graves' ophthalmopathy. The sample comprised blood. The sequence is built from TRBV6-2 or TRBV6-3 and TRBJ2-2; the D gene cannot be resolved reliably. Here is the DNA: TGTGCCAGCAGTTACGGCAGGTTATCCGGGGAGCTGTTTTTT. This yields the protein CASSYGRLSGELFF.